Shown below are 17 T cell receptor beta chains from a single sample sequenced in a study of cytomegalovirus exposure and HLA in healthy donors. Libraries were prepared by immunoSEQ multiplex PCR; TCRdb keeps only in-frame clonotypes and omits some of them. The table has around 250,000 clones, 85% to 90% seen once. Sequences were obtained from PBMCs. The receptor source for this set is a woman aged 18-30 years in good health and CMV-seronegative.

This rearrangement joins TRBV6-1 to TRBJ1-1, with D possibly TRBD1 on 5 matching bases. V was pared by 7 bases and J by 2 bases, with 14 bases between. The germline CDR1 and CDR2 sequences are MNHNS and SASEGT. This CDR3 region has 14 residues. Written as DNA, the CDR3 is TGTGCCAGCATAGGGTGGGGCAGTAACACTGAAGCTTTCTTT. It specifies CASIGWGSNTEAFF.

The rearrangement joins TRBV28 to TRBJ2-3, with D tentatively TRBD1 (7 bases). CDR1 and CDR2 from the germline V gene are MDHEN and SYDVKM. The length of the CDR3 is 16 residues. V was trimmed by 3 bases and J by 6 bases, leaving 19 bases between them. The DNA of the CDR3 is TGTGCCAGCAGTTTTATGGCAGGGGGGAGTAAGGATACGCAGTATTTT. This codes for CASSFMAGGSKDTQYF.

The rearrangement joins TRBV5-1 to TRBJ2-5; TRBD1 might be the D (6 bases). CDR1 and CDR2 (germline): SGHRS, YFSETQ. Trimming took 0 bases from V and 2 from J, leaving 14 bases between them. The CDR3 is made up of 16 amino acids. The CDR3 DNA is TGCGCCAGCAGCTTGGGGACAACAGGGCCGCAAGAGACCCAGTACTTC. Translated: CASSLGTTGPQETQYF. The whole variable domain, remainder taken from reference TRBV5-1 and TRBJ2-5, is KAGVTQTPRYLIKTRGQQVTLSCSPISGHRSVSWYQQTPGQGLQFLFEYFSETQRNKGNFPGRFSGRQFSNSRSEMNVSTLELGDSALYLCASSLGTTGPQETQYFGPGTRLLVL.

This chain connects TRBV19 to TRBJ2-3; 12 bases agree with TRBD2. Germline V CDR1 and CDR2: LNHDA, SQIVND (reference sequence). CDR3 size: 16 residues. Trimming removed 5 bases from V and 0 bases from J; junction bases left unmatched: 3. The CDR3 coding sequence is TGTGCCAGTAGTTTGACTAGCGGGGGTAGCACAGATACGCAGTATTTT. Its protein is CASSLTSGGSTDTQYF.

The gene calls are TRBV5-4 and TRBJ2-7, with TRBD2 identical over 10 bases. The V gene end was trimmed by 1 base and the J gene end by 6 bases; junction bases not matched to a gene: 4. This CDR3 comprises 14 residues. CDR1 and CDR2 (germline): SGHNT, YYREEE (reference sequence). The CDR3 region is CASSLPGLASEQYF. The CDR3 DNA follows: TGTGCCAGCAGCTTGCCGGGACTAGCGAGCGAGCAGTACTTC.

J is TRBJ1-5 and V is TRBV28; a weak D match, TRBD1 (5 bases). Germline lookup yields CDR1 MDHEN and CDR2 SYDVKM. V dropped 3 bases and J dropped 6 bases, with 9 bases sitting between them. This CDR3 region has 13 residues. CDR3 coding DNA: TGTGCCAGCAGTTTCGGGGGTAGTCAGCCCCAGCATTTT. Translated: CASSFGGSQPQHF.

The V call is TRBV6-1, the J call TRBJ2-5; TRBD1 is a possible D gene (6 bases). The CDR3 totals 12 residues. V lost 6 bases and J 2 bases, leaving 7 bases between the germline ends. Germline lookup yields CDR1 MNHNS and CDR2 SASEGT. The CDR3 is CASSGTQETQYF. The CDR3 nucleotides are TGTGCCAGCAGCGGGACACAAGAGACCCAGTACTTC.

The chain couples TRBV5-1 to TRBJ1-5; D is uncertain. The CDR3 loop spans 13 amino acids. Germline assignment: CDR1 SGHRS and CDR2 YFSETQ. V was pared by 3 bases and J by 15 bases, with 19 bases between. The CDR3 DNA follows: TGCGCCAGCAGCTATGTTGGGCTTGGTCCTCCGCATTTT. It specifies CASSYVGLGPPHF.

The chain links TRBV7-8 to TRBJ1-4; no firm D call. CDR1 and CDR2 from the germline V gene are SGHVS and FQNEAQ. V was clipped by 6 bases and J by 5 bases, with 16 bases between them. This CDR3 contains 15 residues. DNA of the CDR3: TGTGCCAGCAGAGGAGAGCGTCACGGGAATGAAAAACTGTTTTTT. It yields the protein CASRGERHGNEKLFF. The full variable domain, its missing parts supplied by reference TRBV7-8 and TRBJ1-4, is GAGVSQSPRYKVAKRGQDVALRCDPISGHVSLFWYQQALGQGPEFLTYFQNEAQLDKSGLPSDRFFAERPEGSVSTLKIQRTQQEDSAVYLCASRGERHGNEKLFFGSGTQLSVL.

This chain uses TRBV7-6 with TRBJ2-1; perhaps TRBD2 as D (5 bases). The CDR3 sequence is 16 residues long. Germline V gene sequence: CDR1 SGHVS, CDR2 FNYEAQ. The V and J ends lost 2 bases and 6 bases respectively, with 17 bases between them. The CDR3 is CASSLRRWEAVNEQFF. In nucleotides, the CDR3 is TGTGCCAGCAGCTTACGGCGCTGGGAAGCGGTCAATGAGCAGTTCTTC. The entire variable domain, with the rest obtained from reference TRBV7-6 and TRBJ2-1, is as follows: GAGVSQSPRYKVTKRGQDVALRCDPISGHVSLYWYRQALGQGPEFLTYFNYEAQQDKSGLPNDRFSAERPEGSISTLTIQRTEQRDSAMYRCASSLRRWEAVNEQFFGPGTRLTVL.

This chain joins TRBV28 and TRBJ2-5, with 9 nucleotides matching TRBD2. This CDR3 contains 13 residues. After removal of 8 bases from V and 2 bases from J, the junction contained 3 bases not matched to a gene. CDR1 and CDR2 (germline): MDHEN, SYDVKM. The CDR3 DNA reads TGTGCCAGCGGACTAGCGCAACAAGAGACCCAGTACTTC. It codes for CASGLAQQETQYF. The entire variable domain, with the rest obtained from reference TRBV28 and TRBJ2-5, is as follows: DVKVTQSSRYLVKRTGEKVFLECVQDMDHENMFWYRQDPGLGLRLIYFSYDVKMKEKGDIPEGYSVSREKKERFSLILESASTNQTSMYLCASGLAQQETQYFGPGTRLLVL.

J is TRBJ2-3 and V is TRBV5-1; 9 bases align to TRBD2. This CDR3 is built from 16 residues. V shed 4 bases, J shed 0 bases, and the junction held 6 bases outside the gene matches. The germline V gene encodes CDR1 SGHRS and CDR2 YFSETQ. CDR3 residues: CASSPSAGGSTDTQYF. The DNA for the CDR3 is TGCGCCAGCAGCCCCTCCGCGGGGGGGAGCACAGATACGCAGTATTTT.

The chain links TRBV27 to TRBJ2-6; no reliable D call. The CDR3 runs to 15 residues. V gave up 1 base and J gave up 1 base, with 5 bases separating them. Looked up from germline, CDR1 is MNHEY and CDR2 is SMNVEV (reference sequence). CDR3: CASSLFISGANVLTF. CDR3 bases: TGTGCCAGCAGTTTATTTATATCTGGGGCCAACGTCCTGACTTTC.

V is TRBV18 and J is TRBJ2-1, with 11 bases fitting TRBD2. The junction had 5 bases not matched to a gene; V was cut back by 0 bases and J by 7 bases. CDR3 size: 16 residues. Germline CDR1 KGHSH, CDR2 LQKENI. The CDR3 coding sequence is TGTGCCAGCTCACCACCGGCTAGCGGGGGGTATAATGAGCAGTTCTTC. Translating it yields CASSPPASGGYNEQFF.

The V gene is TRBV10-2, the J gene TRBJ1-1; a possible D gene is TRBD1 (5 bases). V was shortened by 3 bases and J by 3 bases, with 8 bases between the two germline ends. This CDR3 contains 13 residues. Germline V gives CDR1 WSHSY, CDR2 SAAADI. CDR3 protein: CASSEGADTEAFF. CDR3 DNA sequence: TGCGCCAGCAGTGAAGGGGCGGACACTGAAGCTTTCTTT.

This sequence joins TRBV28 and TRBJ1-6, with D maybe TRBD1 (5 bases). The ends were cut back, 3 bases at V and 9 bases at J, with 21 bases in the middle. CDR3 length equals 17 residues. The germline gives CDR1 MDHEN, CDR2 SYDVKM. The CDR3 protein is CASSLGLPGGNPSPLHF. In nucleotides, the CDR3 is TGTGCCAGCAGTTTGGGGCTTCCCGGTGGAAATCCTTCACCCCTCCACTTT.

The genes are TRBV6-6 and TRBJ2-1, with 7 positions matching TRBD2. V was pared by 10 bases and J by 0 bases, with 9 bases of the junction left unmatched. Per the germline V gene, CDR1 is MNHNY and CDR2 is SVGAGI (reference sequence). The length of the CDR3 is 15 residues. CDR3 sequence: CATIPGGSSYNEQFF. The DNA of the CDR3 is TGTGCCACTATCCCCGGGGGGAGCTCCTACAATGAGCAGTTCTTC.